This TCR beta chain was sequenced in a study of PD-1 blockade in classical Hodgkin lymphoma. Study-wide results and caveats: Newly diagnosed patients reportedly trailed healthy donors in baseline TCR diversity.

Comment on this clone: Its target is unknown.

The table came from immunoSEQ multiplex PCR; TCRdb's copy has only in-frame clones and leaves some out. Counted here are 20,000 or so clones, 84% occurring once; the ten biggest clones make up around 6%. Germline CDR1 is MNHNY and CDR2 is SVGAGI (reference sequence). The CDR3 spans 13 residues. The trim removed 5 bases at V and 9 bases at J, leaving 7 bases unmatched. Relapse was seen in all patients after autologous stem cell transplantation, and brentuximab vedotin exposure was variable. Sequencing used peripheral blood mononuclear cells (PBMCs), obtained at baseline. The chain has TRBV6-6 and TRBJ1-5, with TRBD1 matching 7 bases. This clonotype was obtained from a human donor with classical Hodgkin lymphoma. CDR3 sequence: CASSTGALRPQHF. CDR3 nucleotide sequence: TGTGCCAGCAGTACAGGGGCCTTACGGCCCCAGCATTTT.